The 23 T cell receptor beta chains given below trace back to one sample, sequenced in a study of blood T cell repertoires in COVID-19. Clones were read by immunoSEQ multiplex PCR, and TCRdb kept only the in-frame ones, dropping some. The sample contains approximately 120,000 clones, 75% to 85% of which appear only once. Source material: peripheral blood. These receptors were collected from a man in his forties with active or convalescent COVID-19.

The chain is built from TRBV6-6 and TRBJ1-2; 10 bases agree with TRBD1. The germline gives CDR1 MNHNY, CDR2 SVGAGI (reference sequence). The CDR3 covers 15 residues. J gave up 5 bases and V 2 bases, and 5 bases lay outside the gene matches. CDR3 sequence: CASSYGTGDSYGYTF. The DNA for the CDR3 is TGTGCCAGCAGTTACGGGACAGGGGATTCTTATGGCTACACCTTC.

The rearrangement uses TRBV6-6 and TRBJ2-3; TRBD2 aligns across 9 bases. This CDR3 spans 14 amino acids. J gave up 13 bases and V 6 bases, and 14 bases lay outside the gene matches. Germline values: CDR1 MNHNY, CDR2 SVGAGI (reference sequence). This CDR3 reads CASSREERGASEYF. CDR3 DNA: TGTGCCAGCAGCCGTGAAGAGCGGGGGGCCTCGGAGTATTTT.

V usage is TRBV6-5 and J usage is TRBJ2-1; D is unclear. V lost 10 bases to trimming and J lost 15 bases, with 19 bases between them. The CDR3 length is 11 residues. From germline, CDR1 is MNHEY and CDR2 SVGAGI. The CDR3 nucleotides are TGTGCCACGCGCCCTGGTCTCTCGCGGTTCTTC. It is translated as CATRPGLSRFF.

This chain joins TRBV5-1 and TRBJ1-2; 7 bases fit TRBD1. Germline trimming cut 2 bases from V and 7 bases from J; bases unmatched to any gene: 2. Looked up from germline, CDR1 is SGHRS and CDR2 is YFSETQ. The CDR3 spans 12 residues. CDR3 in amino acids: CASSFTGVGYTF. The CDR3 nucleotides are TGCGCCAGCAGCTTCACAGGGGTTGGCTACACCTTC.

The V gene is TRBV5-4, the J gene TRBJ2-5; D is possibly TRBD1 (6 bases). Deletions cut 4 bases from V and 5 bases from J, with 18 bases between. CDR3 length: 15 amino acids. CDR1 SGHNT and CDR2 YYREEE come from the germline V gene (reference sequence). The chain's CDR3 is CASSTGQTEGETQYF. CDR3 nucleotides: TGTGCCAGCAGCACCGGACAGACGGAAGGGGAGACCCAGTACTTC.

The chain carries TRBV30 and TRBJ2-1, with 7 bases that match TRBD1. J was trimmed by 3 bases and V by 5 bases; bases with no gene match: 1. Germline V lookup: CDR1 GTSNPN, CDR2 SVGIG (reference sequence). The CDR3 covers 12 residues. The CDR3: CAWGTDYNEQFF. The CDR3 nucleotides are TGTGCCTGGGGGACAGACTACAATGAGCAGTTCTTC.

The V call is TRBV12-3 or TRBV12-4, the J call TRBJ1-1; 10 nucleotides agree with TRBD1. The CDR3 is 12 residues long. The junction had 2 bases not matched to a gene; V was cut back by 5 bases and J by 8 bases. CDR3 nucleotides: TGTGCCAGCAGTCCGACAGGGGGCGAAGCTTTCTTT. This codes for CASSPTGGEAFF.

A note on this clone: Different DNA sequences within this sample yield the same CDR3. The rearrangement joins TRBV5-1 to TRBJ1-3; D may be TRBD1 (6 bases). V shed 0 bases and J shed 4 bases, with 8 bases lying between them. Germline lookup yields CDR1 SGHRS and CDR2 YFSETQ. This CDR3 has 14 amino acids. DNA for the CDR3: TGCGCCAGCAGCTTGGGGACAGCGGGAAACACCATATATTTT. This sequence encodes CASSLGTAGNTIYF.

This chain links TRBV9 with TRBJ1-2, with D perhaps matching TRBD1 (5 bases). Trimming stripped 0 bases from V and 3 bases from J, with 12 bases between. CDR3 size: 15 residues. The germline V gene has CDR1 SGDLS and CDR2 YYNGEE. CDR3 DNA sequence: TGTGCCAGCAGCGTAGCTCCGGCGGGGCACTATGGCTACACCTTC. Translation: CASSVAPAGHYGYTF.

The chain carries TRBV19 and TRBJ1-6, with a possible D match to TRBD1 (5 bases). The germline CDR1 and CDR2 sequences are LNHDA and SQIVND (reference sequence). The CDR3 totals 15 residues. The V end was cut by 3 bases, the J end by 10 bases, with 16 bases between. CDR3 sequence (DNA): TGTGCCAGTAGTATGAGGTTCCAGGGCGGATCACCCCTCCACTTT. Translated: CASSMRFQGGSPLHF.

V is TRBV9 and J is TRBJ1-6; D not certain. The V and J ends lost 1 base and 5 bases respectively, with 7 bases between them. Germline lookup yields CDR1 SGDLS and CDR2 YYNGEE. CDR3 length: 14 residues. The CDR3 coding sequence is TGTGCCAGCAGCGTAACAGCTCATAATTCACCCCTCCACTTT. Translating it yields CASSVTAHNSPLHF.

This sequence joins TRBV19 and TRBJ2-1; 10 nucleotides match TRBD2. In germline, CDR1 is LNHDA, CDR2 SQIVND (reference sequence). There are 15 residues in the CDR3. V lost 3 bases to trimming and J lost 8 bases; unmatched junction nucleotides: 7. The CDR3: CASSIKSGGAHEQFF. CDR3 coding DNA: TGTGCCAGTAGTATTAAAAGCGGGGGGGCACATGAGCAGTTCTTC.

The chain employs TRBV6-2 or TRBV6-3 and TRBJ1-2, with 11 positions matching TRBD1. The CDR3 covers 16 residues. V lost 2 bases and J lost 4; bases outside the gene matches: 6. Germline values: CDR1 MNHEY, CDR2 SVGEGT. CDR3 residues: CASSYQRGQGAYGYTF. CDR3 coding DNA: TGTGCCAGCAGTTACCAACGCGGACAGGGGGCCTATGGCTACACCTTC.

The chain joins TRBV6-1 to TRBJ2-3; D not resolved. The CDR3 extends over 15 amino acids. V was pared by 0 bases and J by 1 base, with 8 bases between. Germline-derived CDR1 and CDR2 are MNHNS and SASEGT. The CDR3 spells CASSEASVRTDTQYF. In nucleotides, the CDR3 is TGTGCCAGCAGTGAAGCGTCTGTCCGCACAGATACGCAGTATTTT.

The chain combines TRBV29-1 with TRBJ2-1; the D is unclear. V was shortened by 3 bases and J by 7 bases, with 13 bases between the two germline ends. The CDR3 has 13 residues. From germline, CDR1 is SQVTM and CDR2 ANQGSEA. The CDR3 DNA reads TGCAGCGTTGAGCCTAGTCCCGGGAATGAGCAGTTCTTC. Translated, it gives CSVEPSPGNEQFF.

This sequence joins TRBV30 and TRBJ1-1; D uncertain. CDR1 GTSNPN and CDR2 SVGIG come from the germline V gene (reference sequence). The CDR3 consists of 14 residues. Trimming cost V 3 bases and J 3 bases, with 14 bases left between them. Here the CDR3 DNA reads TGTGCCTGGAGGATGACTGGTTGGGACACTGAAGCTTTCTTT. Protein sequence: CAWRMTGWDTEAFF.

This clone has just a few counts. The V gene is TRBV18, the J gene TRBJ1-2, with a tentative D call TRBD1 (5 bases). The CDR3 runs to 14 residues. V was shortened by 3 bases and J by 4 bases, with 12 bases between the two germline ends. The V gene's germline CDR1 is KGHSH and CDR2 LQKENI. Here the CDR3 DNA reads TGTGCCAGCTCACCCGGGGGGGGACCCTATGGCTACACCTTC. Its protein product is CASSPGGGPYGYTF.

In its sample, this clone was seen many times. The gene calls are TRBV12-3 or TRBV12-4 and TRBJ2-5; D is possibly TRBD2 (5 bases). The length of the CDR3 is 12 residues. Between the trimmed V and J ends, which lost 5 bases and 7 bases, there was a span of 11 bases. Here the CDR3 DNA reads TGTGCCAGCAGTCAACCTCGGGGGACCCAGTACTTC. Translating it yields CASSQPRGTQYF.

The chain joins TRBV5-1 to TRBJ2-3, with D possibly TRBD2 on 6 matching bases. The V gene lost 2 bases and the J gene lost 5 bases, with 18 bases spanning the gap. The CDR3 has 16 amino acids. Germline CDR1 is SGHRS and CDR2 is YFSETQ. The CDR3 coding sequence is TGCGCCAGCAGCTTCACCGGGACTCTTCGGGGAGATACGCAGTATTTT. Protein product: CASSFTGTLRGDTQYF. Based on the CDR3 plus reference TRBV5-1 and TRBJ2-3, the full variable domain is KAGVTQTPRYLIKTRGQQVTLSCSPISGHRSVSWYQQTPGQGLQFLFEYFSETQRNKGNFPGRFSGRQFSNSRSEMNVSTLELGDSALYLCASSFTGTLRGDTQYFGPGTRLTVL.

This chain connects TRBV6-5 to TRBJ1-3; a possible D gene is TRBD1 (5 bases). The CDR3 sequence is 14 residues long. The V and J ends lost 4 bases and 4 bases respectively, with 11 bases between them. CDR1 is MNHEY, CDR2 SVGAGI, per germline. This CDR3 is CASSWQGSGNTIYF. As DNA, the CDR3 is TGTGCCAGCAGTTGGCAGGGTTCAGGAAACACCATATATTTT.

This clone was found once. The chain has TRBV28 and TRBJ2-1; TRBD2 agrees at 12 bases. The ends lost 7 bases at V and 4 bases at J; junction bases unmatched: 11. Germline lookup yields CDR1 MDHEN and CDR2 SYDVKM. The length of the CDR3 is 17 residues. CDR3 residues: CASKPLLAGGFYNEQFF. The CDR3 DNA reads TGTGCCAGCAAACCCCTACTAGCGGGGGGTTTTTACAATGAGCAGTTCTTC.

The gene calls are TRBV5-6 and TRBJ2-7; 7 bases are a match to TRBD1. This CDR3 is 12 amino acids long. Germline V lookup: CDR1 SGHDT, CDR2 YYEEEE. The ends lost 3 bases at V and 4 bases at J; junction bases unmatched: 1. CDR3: CASSSTGYEQYF. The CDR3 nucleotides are TGTGCCAGCAGCTCGACAGGGTACGAGCAGTACTTC.

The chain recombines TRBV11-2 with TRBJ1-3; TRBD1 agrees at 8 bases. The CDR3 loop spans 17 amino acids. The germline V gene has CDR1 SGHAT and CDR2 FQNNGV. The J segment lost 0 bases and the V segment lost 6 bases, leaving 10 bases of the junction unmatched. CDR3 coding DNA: TGTGCCAGCAGACCAATCGGGACAGGTCTCTCTGGAAACACCATATATTTT. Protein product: CASRPIGTGLSGNTIYF.